These 32 T cell receptor beta chains share one sample of origin, sequenced in a study of molecular identifiers for immune sequencing clone quantification. TCRdb re-called the PCR reads with MiXCR, one entry per CDR3 protein. This sample has over 70,000 distinct CDR3 sequences, with around a quarter found just once. The sequencing sample was made of naive CD8+ T cells from blood, with Jurkat cell RNA spiked in. Documented subset: FACS-sorted CD8+CD4-CCR7+CD45RA+ naive T cells. Receptor source: a human donor in good health. Some libraries in this study had Jurkat cell RNA spiked in.

The V call is TRBV4-3, the J call TRBJ2-1; tentative D call: TRBD1 (6 bases). CDR1 is LGHNA and CDR2 is YSLEER in the germline V gene. This CDR3 is 16 amino acids long. V gave up 0 bases and J gave up 6 bases, with 15 bases separating them. CDR3 protein: CASSQDPQGSGNEQFF. CDR3 nucleotide sequence: TGCGCCAGCAGCCAAGATCCCCAGGGGTCGGGCAATGAGCAGTTCTTC.

This clonotype came up a few times. The J gene is TRBJ1-5, the V gene TRBV6-5; the D gene is possibly TRBD1 (5 bases). CDR3 size: 14 residues. The germline CDR1 and CDR2 sequences are MNHEY and SVGAGI. V was clipped by 5 bases and J by 5 bases, with 13 bases between them. CDR3 region: CASSPRQRDQPQHF. CDR3 DNA sequence: TGTGCCAGCAGTCCTCGACAGAGAGATCAGCCCCAGCATTTT.

For this clonotype: Being one base from a much bigger clone, this may be a read error. The gene calls are TRBV7-2 and TRBJ1-1, with D maybe TRBD1 (5 bases). Looked up from germline, CDR1 is SGHTA and CDR2 is FQGNSA. The ends were cut back, 1 base at V and 5 bases at J, with 11 bases in the middle. This CDR3 is built from 14 residues. The CDR3 sequence: CASSLVIQGTEAFF. Here the CDR3 DNA reads TGTGCCAGCAGCTTAGTCATCCAGGGTACTGAAGCTTTCTTT.

The chain has TRBV19 and TRBJ1-5, with a possible D match to TRBD1 (5 bases). There are 15 residues in the CDR3. Germline CDR1 is LNHDA and CDR2 is SQIVND (reference sequence). The V end lost 3 bases, the J end lost 2 bases, and 11 bases lay between the germline ends. This CDR3 is CASSMGTRGNQPQHF. The CDR3 DNA reads as TGTGCCAGTAGTATGGGGACGCGGGGCAATCAGCCCCAGCATTTT.

This clonotype was detected ten times or more. V usage is TRBV12-3 or TRBV12-4 and J usage is TRBJ2-7, with D unresolved. Deletions cut 5 bases from V and 4 bases from J, with 12 bases between. The CDR3 is 13 residues long. Here the CDR3 reads CASSPLDGYEQYF. CDR3 nucleotides: TGTGCCAGCAGTCCCCTGGACGGGTACGAGCAGTACTTC.

This clonotype was seen ten or more times. The rearrangement uses TRBV28 and TRBJ2-7; 7 positions match TRBD2. J was trimmed by 2 bases and V by 5 bases; bases with no gene match: 6. Per germline, CDR1 MDHEN and CDR2 SYDVKM. The CDR3 runs to 14 residues. CDR3 DNA: TGTGCCAGCAGTCTCATAGCGGGCCCCTACGAGCAGTACTTC. Translation gives CASSLIAGPYEQYF.

This clonotype was counted only a few times. This could be a read error, since a much larger clone is one nucleotide away. It is unclear where the CDR3 begins or ends on the DNA, so no DNA is shown, and the CDR3 is as TCRdb lists it. This chain joins TRBV29-1 and TRBJ2-6. The CDR3 spans 20 amino acids, including both terminal residues. Per germline, CDR1 SQVTM and CDR2 ANQGSEA. Here the CDR3 reads CSVEVGLGNDHPAGANVPTF.

This clonotype was observed a few times. V usage is TRBV20-1 and J usage is TRBJ2-7, with 10 bases fitting TRBD1. Germline CDR1 and CDR2: DFQATT and SNEGSKA (reference sequence). V dropped 0 bases and J dropped 4; count of bases not matched to a gene: 6. CDR3 length equals 15 residues. The CDR3 spells CSARDTGDRGYEQYF. CDR3 sequence (DNA): TGCAGTGCTAGAGATACCGGGGACAGGGGTTACGAGCAGTACTTC.

Notes on this clonotype: A single base separates this from a much larger clone, so it may be a read error. The conserved phenylalanine or tryptophan normally closing the CDR3 is absent here, so this likely arose from a read error. V usage is TRBV11-2 and J usage is TRBJ2-3; 9 bases are shared with TRBD2. The CDR3 has 16 residues. Trimming took 2 bases from V and 3 from J; bases not matched to a gene: 6. The germline CDR1 and CDR2 sequences are SGHAT and FQNNGV. The CDR3 region has the DNA TGTGCCAGCAGCTTATACGGGCTAGCGGGAACAGATACGCAGTATCTT. It is translated as CASSLYGLAGTDTQYL.

Remarks on this clonotype: Just one base apart from a much larger clone, this may be a read error. V usage is TRBV4-1 and J usage is TRBJ2-3; a possible D gene is TRBD2 (5 bases). CDR3 length: 16 residues. The V gene's germline CDR1 is MGHRA and CDR2 YSYEKL. The CDR3 region has the DNA TGCGCCAGCAGCGGAGAAGTGCCTTCTAGCACAGCTACGCAGTATTTT. It encodes CASSGEVPSSTATQYF.

This clonotype has only a few counts. The gene calls are TRBV27 and TRBJ2-7; 13 positions agree with TRBD2. Germline trimming cut 4 bases from V and 4 bases from J; bases unmatched to any gene: 4. Looked up from germline, CDR1 is MNHEY and CDR2 is SMNVEV (reference sequence). The length of the CDR3 is 15 residues. The CDR3 here is CASSWTSGSLYEQYF. Here the CDR3 DNA reads TGTGCCAGCAGTTGGACTAGCGGGAGCTTGTACGAGCAGTACTTC.

This chain joins TRBV7-9 and TRBJ1-1; D may be TRBD1 (5 bases). Germline CDR1 SEHNR, CDR2 FQNEAQ (reference sequence). The CDR3 length is 14 residues. V lost 5 bases and J 7 bases, leaving 17 bases between the germline ends. CDR3 sequence: CASSAGVQGIEAFF. DNA of the CDR3: TGTGCCAGCAGCGCGGGGGTCCAGGGAATTGAAGCTTTCTTT. Supplemented by reference TRBV7-9 and TRBJ1-1, the full variable domain reads DTGVSQNPRHKITKRGQNVTFRCDPISEHNRLYWYRQTLGQGPEFLTYFQNEAQLEKSRLLSDRFSAERPKGSFSTLEIQRTEQGDSAMYLCASSAGVQGIEAFFGQGTRLTVV.

This clonotype was picked up a small number of times. The chain has TRBV5-6 and TRBJ2-1; possible D gene TRBD2, 7 bases. V lost 5 bases to trimming and J lost 8 bases, with 23 bases between them. CDR1 and CDR2 from the germline V gene are SGHDT and YYEEEE. This CDR3 has 16 residues. The CDR3 protein is CASRQWGAGVFYEQFF. The CDR3 DNA is TGTGCCAGCAGGCAATGGGGGGCGGGAGTTTTCTATGAGCAGTTCTTC.

The V call is TRBV12-3 or TRBV12-4, the J call TRBJ2-2, with 11 bases identical to TRBD1. The CDR3 consists of 15 residues. V shed 3 bases, J shed 6 bases, and the junction held 3 bases outside the gene matches. The CDR3 sequence is CASSFRTGGAGELFF. The CDR3 DNA is TGTGCCAGCAGTTTCCGGACAGGGGGCGCCGGGGAGCTGTTTTTT.

Points on this clonotype: A junction end diverges from the germline sequence, so it may reflect a read error. The rearrangement links TRBV10-2 to TRBJ2-2, with TRBD1 identical over 9 bases. The V gene's germline CDR1 is WSHSY and CDR2 SAAADI. The CDR3 sequence is 12 residues long. The CDR3 DNA follows: TGCGCCAGCAGTGAACTGACAGGGGGGCTGTTTTTT. It specifies CASSELTGGLFF.

The table lists this clonotype with a few counts. CDR3 loop: CASSFGQGAFQPQHF. CDR3 DNA sequence: TGTGCCAGCAGTTTTGGGCAGGGGGCTTTTCAGCCCCAGCATTTT. The rearrangement links TRBV28 to TRBJ1-5; TRBD1 aligns across 8 bases. The V segment lost 3 bases and the J segment 6 bases; nucleotides outside the gene matches: 7. Germline V gives CDR1 MDHEN, CDR2 SYDVKM. CDR3 length: 15 amino acids.

A remark on this clonotype: Possible read error: a much larger clone is one base away. CDR3 sequence reads: CASSQEFGDNEQFF. The CDR3 DNA follows: TGCGCCAGCAGCCAAGAGTTCGGGGACAATGAGCAGTTCTTC. The rearrangement links TRBV4-3 to TRBJ2-1, with TRBD2 as a possible D gene (5 bases). The V gene lost 0 bases and the J gene lost 5 bases, with 8 bases spanning the gap. The CDR3 is made up of 14 amino acids. Germline CDR1 and CDR2: LGHNA and YSLEER.

The V gene is TRBV7-9, the J gene TRBJ2-3, with 9 nucleotides matching TRBD2. V dropped 4 bases and J dropped 6; count of bases not matched to a gene: 11. The CDR3 has 16 residues. The germline V gene has CDR1 SEHNR and CDR2 FQNEAQ (reference sequence). CDR3 DNA sequence: TGTGCCAGCAGCTCCGGTCTTGCGGGGGGGAGGGATACGCAGTATTTT. Encoded protein: CASSSGLAGGRDTQYF.

With regard to this clonotype: Germline is not matched at one junction end, which may reflect a read error. The gene calls are TRBV5-1 and TRBJ2-5, with TRBD2 as a possible D gene (5 bases). Germline assignment: CDR1 SGHRS and CDR2 YFSETQ. The CDR3 runs 14 residues. CDR3 bases: TGCTCCAGCAGCTCGGACGGGGTAGGGGAGACCCAGTACTTC. Translation gives CSSSSDGVGETQYF.

This clonotype was counted once. The junction and the germline gene differ at one end; a read error may be behind it. This chain links TRBV4-1 with TRBJ2-7; either TRBD1 or TRBD2 may supply D (6 bases each). Germline assignment: CDR1 MGHRA and CDR2 YSYEKL. The CDR3 is 14 amino acids. The CDR3 sequence: CARSQPGAPYAQYF. In nucleotides, the CDR3 is TGCGCCCGCAGCCAACCGGGGGCCCCTTACGCGCAGTACTTC.

This clonotype was found a few times. The V gene is TRBV13, the J gene TRBJ2-7; D might be TRBD1 or TRBD2, each matching 5 bases. Trimming removed 5 bases at V and 1 base at J, with 12 bases between. Germline CDR1 is PRHDT and CDR2 is FYEKMQ (reference sequence). This CDR3 region has 14 residues. Here the CDR3 DNA reads TGTGCCAGCAGCGACCGGGACGGATCCTACGAGCAGTACTTC. This encodes CASSDRDGSYEQYF.

This clonotype has ten or more counts. The V and J genes are TRBV28 and TRBJ2-7, with D unresolved. The ends were cut back, 1 base at V and 0 bases at J, with 13 bases in the middle. In germline, CDR1 is MDHEN, CDR2 SYDVKM. This CDR3 is 16 amino acids long. DNA for the CDR3: TGTGCCAGCAGTTTATTGGGCGAAGCCAGCTCCTACGAGCAGTACTTC. Translating it yields CASSLLGEASSYEQYF.

This clonotype showed up just a few times. The chain has TRBV20-1 and TRBJ2-2; perhaps TRBD2 as D (5 bases). From germline, CDR1 is DFQATT and CDR2 SNEGSKA (reference sequence). V dropped 2 bases and J dropped 4 bases, with 8 bases sitting between them. The CDR3 loop spans 13 amino acids. In nucleotides, the CDR3 is TGCAGTGCTAGATTAGGACTCACCGGGGAGCTGTTTTTT. This codes for CSARLGLTGELFF.

J is TRBJ1-1 and V is TRBV30; the D is unclear. This CDR3 has 14 residues. Trimming took 0 bases from V and 0 from J, leaving 8 bases between them. CDR1 is GTSNPN, CDR2 SVGIG, per germline (reference sequence). CDR3 DNA: TGTGCCTGGAGTGTCATACAGCTGAACACTGAAGCTTTCTTT. As protein: CAWSVIQLNTEAFF.

The gene calls are TRBV28 and TRBJ2-1; TRBD2 matches 13 bases. The CDR3 consists of 20 residues. V gave up 4 bases and J gave up 4 bases; unmatched junction bases: 16. Germline V gene lookup returns CDR1 MDHEN and CDR2 SYDVKM. The CDR3, as DNA: TGTGCCAGCAGTTCCCAGGACAGCCAGGGACTAGCGGGACTTTACAATGAGCAGTTCTTC. Translation: CASSSQDSQGLAGLYNEQFF.

There are a few counts of this clonotype. The chain carries TRBV7-9 and TRBJ2-3; 9 positions agree with TRBD1. The CDR3 is made up of 16 amino acids. CDR1 and CDR2 from the germline V gene are SEHNR and FQNEAQ (reference sequence). V dropped 5 bases and J dropped 2; count of bases not matched to a gene: 8. The CDR3 sequence is CASSGPQGANTDTQYF. The CDR3 nucleotides are TGTGCCAGCAGCGGGCCACAGGGGGCCAACACAGATACGCAGTATTTT.

This clonotype was recorded at least ten times. The genes are TRBV21-1 and TRBJ2-7; the table's D call of TRBD2 was not tested on the DNA. TRBV21-1 is classified as a pseudogene. The CDR3 extends over 17 amino acids. As DNA, the CDR3 is TGTGCCAGCAGCAAAGGTGTATCCGACCCGCTGGCCTACGAGCAGTACTTC. This sequence encodes CASSKGVSDPLAYEQYF.

Of note for this clonotype: Since a much larger clone is just one base distant, this may be a read error. V is TRBV7-2 and J is TRBJ2-7; D gene uncertain. Germline V CDR1 and CDR2: SGHTA, FQGNSA. The CDR3 runs 14 residues. Written as DNA, the CDR3 is TGTGCCCGCAGCTTATCTGGCGGCTCCTACGAGCAGTACTTC. Translation gives CARSLSGGSYEQYF.

This clonotype was recorded at least ten times. The chain carries TRBV23-1 and TRBJ2-3; D may be TRBD1 (6 bases). TRBV23-1 is designated an ORF whose function remains uncertain. The CDR3 sequence is 16 residues long. Trimming pared 0 bases from V and 4 bases from J, leaving 14 bases between. The CDR3 spells CASSQSEYRDADTQYF. CDR3 DNA: TGCGCCAGCAGTCAATCAGAGTACAGGGACGCAGATACGCAGTATTTT.

With regard to this clonotype: The germline gene is not matched at one end of the junction; a read error may be the cause. The V and J genes are TRBV6-2 or TRBV6-3 and TRBJ2-1; D is undetermined. CDR1 and CDR2 (germline): MNHEY, SVGEGT. The length of the CDR3 is 12 residues. DNA for the CDR3: TGTGCCAGCAGTTATAGTGCCTCCACGAGTGTCTTC. It codes for CASSYSASTSVF.

The chain recombines TRBV3-1 with TRBJ2-7; D ambiguous. V dropped 0 bases and J dropped 0 bases, with 12 bases sitting between them. This CDR3 contains 16 residues. In germline, CDR1 is LGHDT, CDR2 YNNKEL (reference sequence). The CDR3 sequence: CASSQDRPTYSYEQYF. CDR3 nucleotide sequence: TGTGCCAGCAGCCAAGATCGCCCTACCTACTCCTACGAGCAGTACTTC.

This clonotype was found a few times. The chain combines TRBV27 with TRBJ2-5; 8 bases are shared with TRBD2. V dropped 0 bases and J dropped 6; count of bases not matched to a gene: 18. In germline, CDR1 is MNHEY, CDR2 SMNVEV (reference sequence). The CDR3 has 19 amino acids. The CDR3: CASSLSSPALAGGEKTQYF. The CDR3 nucleotides read TGTGCCAGCAGTTTATCATCCCCCGCACTAGCCGGGGGGGAAAAGACCCAGTACTTC.